These T cell receptor beta chains were read from a single sample in a study of blood T cell repertoires in COVID-19. Clones were read by immunoSEQ multiplex PCR, and TCRdb kept only the in-frame ones, dropping some. The sample records some 250,000 clones, over 70% being singletons. The material sequenced was peripheral blood. The receptors here all came from a woman of 80 years or more with acute or convalescent COVID-19. The CDR3 runs from the conserved cysteine through the conserved F or W. Fields, in order: J gene, CDR3 length, V gene, clone size, D gene, CDR3 protein, CDR3 DNA. D genes are given only for firm matches. Rows may omit the clone size; those that give it use once, few, many or a size class.

>TRBJ2-5|13|TRBV2|many|TRBD1
CASRKDRQETQYF
TGTGCCAGCAGAAAGGACAGGCAAGAGACCCAGTACTTC
>TRBJ1-6|15|TRBV19|NA|NA
CATKAGQAYNSPLHF
TGTGCCACTAAGGCAGGGCAAGCCTATAATTCACCCCTCCACTTT
>TRBJ1-1|15|TRBV4-1|NA|NA
CASSQDAGGATEAFF
TGCGCCAGCAGCCAAGACGCTGGGGGCGCGACTGAAGCTTTCTTT
>TRBJ2-1|15|TRBV24-1|few|NA
CATSEPGSFLNEQFF
TGTGCCACCAGTGAGCCCGGGTCGTTTCTCAATGAGCAGTTCTTC
>TRBJ2-1|11|TRBV29-1|NA|NA
CSVALVNEQFF
TGCAGCGTTGCGCTAGTCAATGAGCAGTTCTTC
>TRBJ2-7|11|TRBV19|NA|TRBD2
CATGTSYEQYF
TGTGCAACCGGGACTAGTTACGAGCAGTACTTC
>TRBJ2-1|14|TRBV5-1|NA|NA
CASSLAGDRDEQFF
TGCGCCAGCAGCTTGGCGGGGGATAGGGATGAGCAGTTCTTC
>TRBJ2-7|14|TRBV7-2|NA|NA
CASSSPATTYEQYF
TGTGCCAGCAGCTCCCCGGCGACAACTTACGAGCAGTACTTC
>TRBJ2-2|16|TRBV7-9|NA|TRBD2
CASSPPSGSSTGELFF
TGTGCCAGCAGCCCGCCTAGCGGGAGCAGTACCGGGGAGCTGTTTTTT
>TRBJ2-7|18|TRBV21-1|NA|NA
CASSSRPTKTGKTYEQYF
TGTGCCAGCAGCTCCCGCCCCACGAAGACAGGTAAAACCTACGAGCAGTACTTC
>TRBJ1-4|16|TRBV9|NA|TRBD1
CASSVDADRAGEKLFF
TGTGCCAGCAGCGTAGACGCCGACAGGGCGGGTGAAAAACTGTTTTTT
>TRBJ1-1|15|TRBV29-1|NA|TRBD1
CSVLPTGTGGTPQGF
TGCAGCGTCCTCCCTACGGGGACAGGAGGGACTCCCCAGGGGTTT
>TRBJ1-5|15|TRBV9|NA|TRBD1
CASSIGQGGGQPQHF
TGTGCCAGCAGCATTGGACAGGGCGGCGGTCAGCCCCAGCATTTT
>TRBJ2-2|18|TRBV19|few|TRBD1
CASTNTGTGYWNTGELFF
TGTGCCAGTACTAACACCGGGACAGGGTACTGGAACACCGGGGAGCTGTTTTTT
>TRBJ1-2|14|TRBV5-1|NA|TRBD1
CASSLGDSNYGYTF
TGCGCCAGCAGCTTGGGGGACAGTAACTATGGCTACACCTTC
>TRBJ1-1|14|TRBV19|NA|TRBD1
CASGEQGMGTEAFF
TGTGCCAGTGGTGAACAGGGGATGGGAACTGAAGCTTTCTTT
>TRBJ2-3|13|TRBV2|NA|NA
CASRFGGTDTQYF
TGTGCCAGCAGATTCGGGGGCACAGATACGCAGTATTTT
>TRBJ1-2|15|TRBV4-2|NA|NA
CASSQDGSGRDGYTF
TGTGCCAGCAGCCAAGATGGTTCGGGGAGGGATGGCTACACCTTC
>TRBJ1-1|14|TRBV6-6|NA|NA
CASSYSTGNTEAFF
TGTGCCAGCAGTTACTCGACAGGGAACACTGAAGCTTTCTTT
>TRBJ1-1|14|TRBV28|many|TRBD1
CASSPGQPNTEAFF
TGTGCCAGCAGTCCGGGACAGCCGAACACTGAAGCTTTCTTT
>TRBJ1-1|15|TRBV3-1/TRBV3-2|many|TRBD1
CASSVKGTGFTEAFF
TGTGCCAGCAGCGTTAAAGGGACAGGGTTTACTGAAGCTTTCTTT
>TRBJ1-4|19|TRBV7-2|NA|TRBD1
CASSAEGYRGLRFREKLFF
TGTGCCAGCAGCGCGGAGGGCTACAGGGGGCTTCGTTTTCGGGAAAAACTGTTTTTT
>TRBJ2-7|15|TRBV5-4|few|TRBD1
CASSLGGDRAYEQYF
TGTGCCAGCAGCTTGGGGGGCGACAGGGCCTACGAGCAGTACTTC
>TRBJ1-2|17|TRBV27|once|TRBD1
CASSFTPGQGRKDGYTF
TGTGCCAGCAGTTTTACGCCGGGACAGGGGAGGAAAGACGGCTACACCTTC
>TRBJ1-2|11|TRBV2|NA|NA
CASGHSYGYTF
TGTGCCAGCGGACACAGTTATGGCTACACCTTC
>TRBJ1-2|14|TRBV9|NA|NA
CASSRPRPLEGYTF
TGTGCCAGCAGCCGACCTAGACCCTTGGAAGGCTACACCTTC
>TRBJ2-7|14|TRBV10-3|NA|NA
CAISQERTTYEQYF
TGTGCCATCTCCCAGGAGCGGACCACCTACGAGCAGTACTTC
>TRBJ1-1|15|TRBV5-4|NA|NA
CASSRPGGLNTEAFF
TGTGCCAGCAGCCGCCCCGGGGGATTAAACACTGAAGCTTTCTTT
>TRBJ2-3|14|TRBV7-2|NA|TRBD2
CASRTSGGTDTQYF
TGTGCCAGCAGAACTAGCGGGGGCACAGATACGCAGTATTTT
>TRBJ1-5|12|TRBV12-3/TRBV12-4|NA|NA
CATSRDNQPQHF
TGTGCCACTTCGAGGGACAATCAGCCCCAGCATTTT
>TRBJ1-1|18|TRBV3-1/TRBV3-2|NA|NA
CASSQGVVVGSGVFGAFF
TGTGCCAGCAGCCAAGGGGTGGTAGTGGGCTCAGGGGTGTTCGGAGCTTTCTTT
>TRBJ2-1|17|TRBV20-1|once|TRBD2
CSASILAGGADYNEQFF
TGCAGTGCTAGTATCCTAGCGGGGGGGGCCGACTACAATGAGCAGTTCTTC
>TRBJ2-3|17|TRBV12-5|NA|TRBD2
CASGLGAGLRLGDTQYF
TGTGCTAGTGGTTTGGGAGCGGGACTACGCTTGGGAGATACGCAGTATTTT
>TRBJ2-2|17|TRBV7-2|NA|NA
CASRPVRTGGGPGELFF
TGTGCCAGCAGACCGGTGCGTACGGGGGGCGGCCCCGGGGAGCTGTTTTTT
>TRBJ2-5|14|TRBV5-6|NA|NA
CASSSTNREETQYF
TGTGCCAGCAGCTCAACTAACAGGGAGGAGACCCAGTACTTC
>TRBJ2-2|15|TRBV27|NA|TRBD2
CASRRVAGVTGELFF
TGTGCCAGCCGTAGGGTAGCGGGGGTTACCGGGGAGCTGTTTTTT
>TRBJ1-3|14|TRBV3-1/TRBV3-2|NA|NA
CASTQTIPGNTIYF
TGTGCCAGCACTCAGACAATTCCTGGAAACACCATATATTTT
>TRBJ1-1|14|TRBV5-1|NA|NA
CASSNSGMNTEAFF
TGCGCCAGCAGCAATTCGGGGATGAACACTGAAGCTTTCTTT
>TRBJ1-3|15|TRBV5-4|NA|NA
CASSFGGTSGNTIYF
TGTGCCAGCAGCTTTGGAGGAACCTCTGGAAACACCATATATTTT
>TRBJ1-3|16|TRBV2|NA|TRBD1
CASSELGQSSGNTIYF
TGTGCCAGCAGTGAATTGGGACAGAGCTCTGGAAACACCATATATTTT
>TRBJ2-2|17|TRBV9|NA|TRBD2
CASSVDLRLAGPGELFF
TGTGCCAGCAGCGTGGACCTAAGACTAGCGGGGCCCGGGGAGCTGTTTTTT
>TRBJ2-1|17|TRBV10-3|NA|TRBD2
CATKTSGRTPPGNEQFF
TGTGCCACCAAGACTAGCGGGAGAACCCCCCCCGGAAATGAGCAGTTCTTC
>TRBJ2-2|15|TRBV11-2|few|TRBD2
CASSRLAGGLGELFF
TGTGCCAGCAGCCGACTAGCGGGAGGTCTCGGGGAGCTGTTTTTT